The next 26 T cell receptor beta chains were all read from a single sample in a study of human T cells and chemical hapten exposure. This sample's time point: pre-sensitization, week 0. Treatment specified: therapeutic diphenylcyclopropenone sensitization with weekly scalp DPC. TCRdb reprocessed the RACE reads with MiXCR, giving one entry per CDR3 protein. The sample includes about 380,000 distinct CDR3 sequences, roughly 5% of them seen just once. The material was whole blood, obtained in connection with sensitization to the hapten diphenylcyclopropenone (DPC). The receptors derive from a woman between 45 and 60 years old with alopecia areata. Some clones in this sample may be carry-over from other donors' samples.

This clonotype was counted many times. The chain couples TRBV12-3 or TRBV12-4 to TRBJ1-5, with D possibly being TRBD1 (5 bases). The V gene lost 3 bases and the J gene lost 3 bases, with 15 bases spanning the gap. The CDR3 spans 16 residues. The CDR3: CASSFGSGRNNQPQHF. CDR3 DNA sequence: TGTGCCAGCAGTTTCGGGTCAGGGAGGAACAATCAGCCCCAGCATTTT.

This clonotype was observed many times. The chain links TRBV21-1 to TRBJ2-1. TRBV21-1 is deemed a pseudogene. The CDR3 runs 16 residues. CDR3 amino acids: CASSKVGVPRYNEQFF. The CDR3 nucleotides are TGTGCCAGCAGCAAAGTCGGGGTACCCCGCTACAATGAGCAGTTCTTC.

At least ten counts were recorded for this clonotype. The chain carries TRBV6-5 and TRBJ2-3; 8 bases match TRBD2. Germline V CDR1 and CDR2: MNHEY, SVGAGI. V trimming: 2 bases; J trimming: 5 bases; junction bases outside the gene matches: 12. The CDR3 is 17 amino acids. DNA for the CDR3: TGTGCCAGCAGTTACGGTCGACGGGGGGGCCATATAGATACGCAGTATTTT. Its translation: CASSYGRRGGHIDTQYF.

This clonotype has only a few counts. The rearrangement joins TRBV24-1 to TRBJ2-7; TRBD2 agrees at 9 bases. There are 16 residues in the CDR3. The germline gives CDR1 KGHDR, CDR2 SFDVKD. With 2 bases clipped from V and 2 bases from J, the junction kept 6 bases outside the gene matches. CDR3 in amino acids: CATSDCRLAAAYEQYF. In DNA form, the CDR3 reads TGTGCCACCAGTGATTGCCGACTAGCGGCTGCCTACGAGCAGTACTTC.

In its sample, this clonotype was seen many times. The chain has TRBV4-2 and TRBJ2-3; D is ambiguous. The CDR3 length is 13 residues. In germline, CDR1 is LGHNA, CDR2 YNFKEQ. Trimming took off 4 bases at V and 2 bases at J, with 7 bases between the two ends. The CDR3 DNA follows: TGTGCCAGCAGCCCTACCCCCACAGATACGCAGTATTTT. It yields the protein CASSPTPTDTQYF.

This clonotype has at least ten counts. The J gene is TRBJ2-1, the V gene TRBV12-3 or TRBV12-4; no definite D call. This CDR3 has 17 amino acids. Trimming removed 3 bases from V and 0 bases from J, with 15 bases in between. The CDR3 nucleotides are TGTGCCAGCAGTTTCAGGACCGGTCCTAGCTCCTACAATGAGCAGTTCTTC. Its protein is CASSFRTGPSSYNEQFF.

The chain links TRBV7-2 to TRBJ1-1; D unresolved. CDR1 SGHTA and CDR2 FQGNSA come from the germline V gene. This CDR3 has 14 residues. V was pared by 5 bases and J by 3 bases, with 13 bases between. The CDR3 nucleotides read TGTGCCAGCAGCCGACCGGAGACCTACACTGAAGCTTTCTTT. Its protein is CASSRPETYTEAFF.

This chain links TRBV3-1 with TRBJ1-2, with a weak D call TRBD1 (5 bases). This CDR3 has 13 residues. Looked up from germline, CDR1 is LGHDT and CDR2 is YNNKEL (reference sequence). The V end lost 4 bases, the J end lost 8 bases, and 14 bases lay between the germline ends. The CDR3 is CASSPLREGGYTF. The CDR3 nucleotides read TGTGCCAGCAGCCCACTCAGGGAAGGGGGCTACACCTTC.

This clonotype showed up many times. The chain couples TRBV18 to TRBJ1-6; perhaps TRBD1 as D (5 bases). This CDR3 contains 14 residues. CDR1 is KGHSH, CDR2 LQKENI, per germline. Trimming stripped 2 bases from V and 7 bases from J, with 9 bases between. Here the CDR3 DNA reads TGTGCCAGCTCACCAATCAGGGAGAATTCACCCCTCCACTTT. It yields the protein CASSPIRENSPLHF. Variable domain in full (rest from reference TRBV18 and TRBJ1-6): NAGVMQNPRHLVRRRGQEARLRCSPMKGHSHVYWYRQLPEEGLKFMVYLQKENIIDESGMPKERFSAEFPKEGPSILRIQQVVRGDSAAYFCASSPIRENSPLHFGNGTRLTVT.

The chain couples TRBV5-1 to TRBJ2-1, with 8 bases matching TRBD2. There are 15 residues in the CDR3. Germline lookup yields CDR1 SGHRS and CDR2 YFSETQ. V was clipped by 5 bases and J by 9 bases; unmatched bases: 13. CDR3 coding DNA: TGCGCCAGCAGACCGGAGCGGGAGCACCTCGGTGAGCAGTTCTTC. Protein: CASRPEREHLGEQFF.

For this clonotype: The germline gene is not matched at one end of the junction; a read error may be the cause. The chain carries TRBV7-2 and TRBJ1-2; D is unclear. The CDR3 length is 13 residues. CDR1 is SGHTA and CDR2 is FQGNSA in the germline V gene. The CDR3 sequence is CASGLNSFYGYTF. In DNA form, the CDR3 reads TGTGCCAGCGGCTTAAACAGCTTCTATGGCTACACCTTC.

The chain carries TRBV6-2 or TRBV6-3 and TRBJ2-7, with a weak D call TRBD2 (5 bases). CDR3 length: 13 residues. Germline CDR1 and CDR2: MNHEY and SVGEGT. The V gene lost 2 bases and the J gene lost 6 bases, with 11 bases spanning the gap. The CDR3: CASSYGGFSEQYF. As DNA, the CDR3 is TGTGCCAGCAGTTACGGAGGCTTTTCCGAGCAGTACTTC.

V is TRBV2 and J is TRBJ1-5; D is possibly TRBD1 (5 bases). V shed 2 bases and J shed 7 bases, with 9 bases lying between them. Germline V gene lookup returns CDR1 SNHLY and CDR2 FYNNEI. This CDR3 spans 13 amino acids. Written as DNA, the CDR3 is TGTGCCAGCAGTGAACGGTGGGGCCAGCCCCAGCATTTT. This encodes CASSERWGQPQHF.

This clonotype was picked up many times. The chain uses TRBV5-1 and TRBJ2-3, with D unresolved. CDR3 length: 14 residues. CDR1 is SGHRS and CDR2 is YFSETQ in the germline V gene. Trimming removed 1 base at V and 0 bases at J, with 6 bases between. CDR3 protein: CASSLLPSTDTQYF. The CDR3 coding sequence is TGCGCCAGCAGCTTGTTGCCCAGCACAGATACGCAGTATTTT.

This clonotype has just a few counts. The V and J genes are TRBV7-8 and TRBJ2-3; D ambiguous. Germline-derived CDR1 and CDR2 are SGHVS and FQNEAQ. Trimming cost V 2 bases and J 11 bases, with 11 bases left between them. CDR3 length: 12 amino acids. CDR3 sequence: CASSLSPSRQYF. The CDR3 bases are TGTGCCAGCAGCTTATCGCCTTCCAGGCAGTATTTT.

This chain links TRBV5-6 with TRBJ1-1; possibly TRBD1 for D (6 bases). The CDR3 loop spans 16 amino acids. Germline CDR1 reads SGHDT; CDR2 reads YYEEEE. V dropped 2 bases and J dropped 1 base, with 15 bases sitting between them. The CDR3 DNA reads TGTGCCAGCAGCTTCATTAAGGCAGGGGCGAACACTGAAGCTTTCTTT. Translation: CASSFIKAGANTEAFF.

This clonotype was recorded many times. The genes are TRBV20-1 and TRBJ2-1; 9 bases fit TRBD2. Germline lookup yields CDR1 DFQATT and CDR2 SNEGSKA (reference sequence). V was clipped by 3 bases and J by 0 bases; unmatched bases: 9. The CDR3 totals 17 residues. CDR3: CSARRLAGGSSYNEQFF. The CDR3 nucleotides are TGCAGTGCTAGGCGACTTGCGGGAGGGAGCTCCTACAATGAGCAGTTCTTC.

This clonotype was recorded at least ten times. The chain carries TRBV5-1 and TRBJ2-1; a possible D gene is TRBD2 (5 bases). CDR1 and CDR2 (germline): SGHRS, YFSETQ. The CDR3 runs 13 residues. V shed 2 bases and J shed 7 bases, with 10 bases lying between them. Written as DNA, the CDR3 is TGCGCCAGCAGCTTAACTAGTCGGAATGAGCAGTTCTTC. Translation gives CASSLTSRNEQFF.

There are many counts of this clonotype. This chain uses TRBV6-5 with TRBJ2-7; 8 bases are shared with TRBD1. In germline, CDR1 is MNHEY, CDR2 SVGAGI. After removal of 6 bases from V and 6 bases from J, the junction contained 7 bases not matched to a gene. This CDR3 spans 13 amino acids. The CDR3 sequence is CASSLGQGSEQYF. The CDR3 DNA reads TGTGCCAGCAGCCTTGGACAGGGCAGCGAGCAGTACTTC.

The sample holds a few counts of this clonotype. The chain couples TRBV7-9 to TRBJ1-2; 10 positions agree with TRBD1. V was clipped by 3 bases and J by 5 bases; unmatched bases: 6. The CDR3 runs 15 residues. The germline gives CDR1 SEHNR, CDR2 FQNEAQ (reference sequence). CDR3 sequence reads: CASSFDRGQEYGYTF. DNA for the CDR3: TGTGCCAGCAGCTTTGACAGGGGGCAAGAGTATGGCTACACCTTC. The full variable domain, in which reference TRBV7-9 and TRBJ1-2 provide the parts outside the CDR3, is DTGVSQNPRHKITKRGQNVTFRCDPISEHNRLYWYRQTLGQGPEFLTYFQNEAQLEKSRLLSDRFSAERPKGSFSTLEIQRTEQGDSAMYLCASSFDRGQEYGYTFGSGTRLTVV.

Many counts were recorded for this clonotype. This chain joins TRBV27 and TRBJ2-7, with D unresolved. Germline-derived CDR1 and CDR2 are MNHEY and SMNVEV (reference sequence). V gave up 3 bases and J gave up 2 bases, with 11 bases separating them. The CDR3 has 14 residues. The CDR3 coding sequence is TGTGCCAGCAGTTTTTCCCTTGGAGCCTACGAGCAGTACTTC. Translation: CASSFSLGAYEQYF.

This clonotype came up many times. CDR3 region: CASSLEGQFF. The CDR3 DNA follows: TGTGCCAGCAGCTTAGAAGGGCAGTTCTTC. The chain joins TRBV7-9 to TRBJ2-1; D remains unclear. V lost 1 base, J lost 12 bases, and 4 bases lay in between. The CDR3 totals 10 residues. CDR1 and CDR2 from the germline V gene are SEHNR and FQNEAQ (reference sequence).

The chain carries TRBV3-1 and TRBJ2-7; D might be TRBD1 (6 bases). Trimming took off 3 bases at V and 7 bases at J, with 16 bases between the two ends. This CDR3 is built from 14 residues. The V gene's germline CDR1 is LGHDT and CDR2 YNNKEL (reference sequence). The CDR3 DNA is TGTGCCAGCAGCCACAGGGGCCGGCTTGGGGAGCAGTACTTC. It translates to CASSHRGRLGEQYF.

This clonotype occurred many times. The chain has TRBV6-1 and TRBJ1-1; D gene unclear. The CDR3 has 12 residues. V dropped 4 bases and J dropped 0 bases, with 3 bases sitting between them. The germline CDR1 and CDR2 sequences are MNHNS and SASEGT. The CDR3 protein is CASSGMNTEAFF. For the CDR3, the DNA is TGTGCCAGCAGTGGCATGAACACTGAAGCTTTCTTT.

This sequence joins TRBV28 and TRBJ1-1; D is ambiguous. V was cut by 1 base and J by 1 base, with 7 bases left in between. The V gene's germline CDR1 is MDHEN and CDR2 SYDVKM. The CDR3 runs to 14 residues. CDR3 amino acids: CASSLYSRNTEAFF. In nucleotides, the CDR3 is TGTGCCAGCAGTTTATACAGCAGGAACACTGAAGCTTTCTTT.

In this sample, this clonotype turned up a few times. This chain links TRBV7-2 with TRBJ2-1; 10 nucleotides align to TRBD1. Germline CDR1 SGHTA, CDR2 FQGNSA. This CDR3 contains 17 residues. The V gene end was trimmed by 4 bases and the J gene end by 5 bases; junction bases not matched to a gene: 11. The CDR3, as DNA: TGTGCCAGCAGCTCCGCCCGGACAGGGGGAACCGACAATGAGCAGTTCTTC. Translating it yields CASSSARTGGTDNEQFF.